This TCR beta chain was observed in a study of OX40 agonist ivuxolimab in advanced cancers. Assay: immunoSEQ multiplex PCR; the TCRdb copy retains only in-frame clones and omits some. Found here are approximately 89,000 clones, roughly 88% of them singletons; the top ten hold about 0.3%. Germline V gene sequence: CDR1 SGHTA, CDR2 FQGNSA. The CDR3 length is 15 residues. Trimming left V 3 bases short and J 3 bases short, with 15 bases between. A note on this clone: What it binds is not known.

Notes on the study in general: The study observed clonal expansion of CD4+ and CD8+ blood T cells by week 6 at 0.1 to 3.0 mg/kg.

This receptor was obtained from an adult with an advanced solid tumor such as melanoma, head and neck, liver or kidney cancer. This specimen consisted of CD4+ or CD8+ T cells sorted from blood, obtained in a trial of the OX40 agonist ivuxolimab. The rearrangement joins TRBV7-2 to TRBJ2-7; tentative D call: TRBD1 (7 bases). CDR3 sequence: CASSFWTGGDYEQYF. The CDR3 DNA sequence: TGTGCCAGCAGCTTCTGGACAGGAGGGGACTACGAGCAGTACTTC.